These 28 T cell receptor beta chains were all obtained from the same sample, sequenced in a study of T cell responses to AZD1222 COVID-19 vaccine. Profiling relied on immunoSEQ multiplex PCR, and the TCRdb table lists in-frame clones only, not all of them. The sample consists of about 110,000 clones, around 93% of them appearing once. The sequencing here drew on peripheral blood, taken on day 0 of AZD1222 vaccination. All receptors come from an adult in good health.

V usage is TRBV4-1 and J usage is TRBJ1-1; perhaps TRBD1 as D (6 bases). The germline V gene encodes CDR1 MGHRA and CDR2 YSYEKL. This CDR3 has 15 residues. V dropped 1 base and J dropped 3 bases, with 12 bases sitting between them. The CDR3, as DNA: TGCGCCAGCAGCCAAGTGCGCAGGGGAGACACTGAAGCTTTCTTT. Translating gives CASSQVRRGDTEAFF.

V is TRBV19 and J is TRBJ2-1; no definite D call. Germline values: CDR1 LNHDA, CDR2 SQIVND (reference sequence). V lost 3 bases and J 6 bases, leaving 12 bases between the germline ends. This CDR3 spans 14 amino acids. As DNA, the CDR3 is TGTGCCAGTAGTATCGGAGACTTTCCCAATGAGCAGTTCTTC. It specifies CASSIGDFPNEQFF. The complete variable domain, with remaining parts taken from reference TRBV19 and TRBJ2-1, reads DGGITQSPKYLFRKEGQNVTLSCEQNLNHDAMYWYRQDPGQGLRLIYYSQIVNDFQKGDIAEGYSVSREKKESFPLTVTSAQKNPTAFYLCASSIGDFPNEQFFGPGTRLTVL.

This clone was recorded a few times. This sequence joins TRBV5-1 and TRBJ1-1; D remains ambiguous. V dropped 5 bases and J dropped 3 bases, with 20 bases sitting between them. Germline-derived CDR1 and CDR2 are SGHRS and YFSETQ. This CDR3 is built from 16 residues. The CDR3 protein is CASSGGYGLWDTEAFF. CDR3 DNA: TGCGCCAGCAGTGGCGGTTACGGATTGTGGGACACTGAAGCTTTCTTT.

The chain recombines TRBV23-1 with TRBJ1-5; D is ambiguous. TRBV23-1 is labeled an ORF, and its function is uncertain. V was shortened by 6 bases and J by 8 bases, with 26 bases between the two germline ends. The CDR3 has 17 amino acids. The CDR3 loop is CASSPNPRFFLNKPQHF. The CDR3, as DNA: TGCGCCAGCAGCCCCAATCCTAGGTTTTTTTTGAATAAGCCCCAGCATTTT.

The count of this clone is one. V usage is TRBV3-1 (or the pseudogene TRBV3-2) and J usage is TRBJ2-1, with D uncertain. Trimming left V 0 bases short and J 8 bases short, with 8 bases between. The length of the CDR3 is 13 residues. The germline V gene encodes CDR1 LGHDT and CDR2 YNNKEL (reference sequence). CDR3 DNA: TGTGCCAGCAGCCAAGACAACACCTATGAGCAGTTCTTC. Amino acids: CASSQDNTYEQFF.

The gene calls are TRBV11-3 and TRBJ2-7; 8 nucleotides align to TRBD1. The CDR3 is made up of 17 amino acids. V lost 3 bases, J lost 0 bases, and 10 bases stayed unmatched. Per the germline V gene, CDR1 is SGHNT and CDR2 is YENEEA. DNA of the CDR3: TGTGCCAGCAGCTTTAGCCCCGACAGGGGCCTCTCCTACGAGCAGTACTTC. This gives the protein CASSFSPDRGLSYEQYF.

In DNA, the CDR3 is TGTGCCAGCAGCTTAGCGCAGGGGGGTGAGACCCAGTACTTC. Translated, it gives CASSLAQGGETQYF. V usage is TRBV7-9 and J usage is TRBJ2-5; D perhaps matches TRBD1 (7 bases). V lost 0 bases, J lost 5 bases, and 10 bases lay in between. The CDR3 totals 14 residues. Germline CDR1 and CDR2: SEHNR and FQNEAQ (reference sequence).

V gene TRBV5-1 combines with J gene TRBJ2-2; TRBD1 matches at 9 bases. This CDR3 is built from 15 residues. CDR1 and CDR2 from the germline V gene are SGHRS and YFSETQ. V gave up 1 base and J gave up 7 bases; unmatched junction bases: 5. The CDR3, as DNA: TGCGCCAGCAGCTTGTGGGACAGGGTTAACGGGGAGCTGTTTTTT. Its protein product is CASSLWDRVNGELFF.

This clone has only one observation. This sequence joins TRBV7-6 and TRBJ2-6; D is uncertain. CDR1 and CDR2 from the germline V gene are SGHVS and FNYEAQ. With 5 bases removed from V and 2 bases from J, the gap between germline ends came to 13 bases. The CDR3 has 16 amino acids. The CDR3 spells CASSTGPSPGANVLTF. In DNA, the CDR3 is TGTGCCAGCAGCACCGGGCCCTCCCCTGGGGCCAACGTCCTGACTTTC.

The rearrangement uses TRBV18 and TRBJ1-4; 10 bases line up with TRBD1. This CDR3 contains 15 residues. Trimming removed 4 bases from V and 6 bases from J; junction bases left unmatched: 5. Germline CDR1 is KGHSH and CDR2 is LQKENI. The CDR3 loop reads CASSLKTGGHEKLFF. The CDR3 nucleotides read TGTGCCAGCTCACTTAAGACAGGGGGCCATGAAAAACTGTTTTTT. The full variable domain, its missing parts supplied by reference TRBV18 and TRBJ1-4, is NAGVMQNPRHLVRRRGQEARLRCSPMKGHSHVYWYRQLPEEGLKFMVYLQKENIIDESGMPKERFSAEFPKEGPSILRIQQVVRGDSAAYFCASSLKTGGHEKLFFGSGTQLSVL.

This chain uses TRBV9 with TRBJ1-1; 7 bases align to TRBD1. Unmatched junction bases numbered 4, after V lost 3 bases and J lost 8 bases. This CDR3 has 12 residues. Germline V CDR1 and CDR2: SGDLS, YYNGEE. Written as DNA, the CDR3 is TGTGCCAGCAGCGCCGGACAGGCCGAAGCTTTCTTT. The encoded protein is CASSAGQAEAFF.

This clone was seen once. CDR3 DNA: TGCGCCAGCAGCTTTTACAGCTCCTACGAGCAGTACTTC. Protein product: CASSFYSSYEQYF. This chain joins TRBV5-1 and TRBJ2-7; D unclear. The ends were cut back, 2 bases at V and 0 bases at J, with 6 bases in the middle. The CDR3 runs 13 residues. The germline V gene encodes CDR1 SGHRS and CDR2 YFSETQ. Filled out from reference TRBV5-1 and TRBJ2-7, the complete variable domain reads KAGVTQTPRYLIKTRGQQVTLSCSPISGHRSVSWYQQTPGQGLQFLFEYFSETQRNKGNFPGRFSGRQFSNSRSEMNVSTLELGDSALYLCASSFYSSYEQYFGPGTRLTVT.

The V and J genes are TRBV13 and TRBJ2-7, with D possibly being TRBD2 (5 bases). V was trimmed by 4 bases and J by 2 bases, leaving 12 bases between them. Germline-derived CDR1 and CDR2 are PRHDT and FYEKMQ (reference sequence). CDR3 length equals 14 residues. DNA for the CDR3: TGTGCCAGCAGCTACCGGACTGGTCCCTACGAGCAGTACTTC. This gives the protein CASSYRTGPYEQYF.

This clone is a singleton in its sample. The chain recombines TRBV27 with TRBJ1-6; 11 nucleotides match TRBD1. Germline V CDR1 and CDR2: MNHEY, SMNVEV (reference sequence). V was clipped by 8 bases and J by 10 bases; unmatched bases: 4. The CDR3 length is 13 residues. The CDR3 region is CASGQGAGSPLHF. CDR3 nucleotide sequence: TGTGCCAGCGGACAGGGGGCAGGATCACCCCTCCACTTT.

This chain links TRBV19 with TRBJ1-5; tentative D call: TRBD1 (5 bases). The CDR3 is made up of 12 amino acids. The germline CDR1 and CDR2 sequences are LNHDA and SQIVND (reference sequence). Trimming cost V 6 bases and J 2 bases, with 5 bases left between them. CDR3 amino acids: CASSRGNQPQHF. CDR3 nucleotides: TGTGCCAGTAGCAGGGGCAATCAGCCCCAGCATTTT.

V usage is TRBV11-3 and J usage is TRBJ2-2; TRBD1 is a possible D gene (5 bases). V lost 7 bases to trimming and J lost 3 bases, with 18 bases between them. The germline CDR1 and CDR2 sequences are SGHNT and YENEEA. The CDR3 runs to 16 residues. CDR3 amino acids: CASNTGADFYTGELFF. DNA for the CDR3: TGTGCCAGCAATACAGGAGCCGACTTTTACACCGGGGAGCTGTTTTTT. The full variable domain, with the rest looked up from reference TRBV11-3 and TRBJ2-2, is EAGVVQSPRYKIIEKKQPVAFWCNPISGHNTLYWYLQNLGQGPELLIRYENEEAVDDSQLPKDRFSAERLKGVDSTLKIQPAELGDSAVYLCASNTGADFYTGELFFGEGSRLTVL.

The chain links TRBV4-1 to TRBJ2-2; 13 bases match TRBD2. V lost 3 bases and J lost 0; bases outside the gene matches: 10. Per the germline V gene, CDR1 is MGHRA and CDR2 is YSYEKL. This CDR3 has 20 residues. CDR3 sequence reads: CASSQVKFTSGGANTGELFF. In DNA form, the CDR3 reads TGCGCCAGCAGCCAGGTTAAATTTACTAGCGGGGGGGCGAACACCGGGGAGCTGTTTTTT.

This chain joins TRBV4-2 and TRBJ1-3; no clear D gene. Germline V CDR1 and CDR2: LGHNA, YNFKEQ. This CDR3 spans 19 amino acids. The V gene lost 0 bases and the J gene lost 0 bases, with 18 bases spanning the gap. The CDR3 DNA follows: TGTGCCAGCAGCCAAGATTTCACAGCCATAGGTCTCTCTGGAAACACCATATATTTT. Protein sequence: CASSQDFTAIGLSGNTIYF.

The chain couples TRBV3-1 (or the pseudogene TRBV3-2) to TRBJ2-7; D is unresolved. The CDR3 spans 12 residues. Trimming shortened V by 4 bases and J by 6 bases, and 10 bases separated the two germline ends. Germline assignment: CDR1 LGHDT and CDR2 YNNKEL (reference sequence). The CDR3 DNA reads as TGTGCCAGCAGCCTGCTTACCGCCGAGCAGTACTTC. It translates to CASSLLTAEQYF.

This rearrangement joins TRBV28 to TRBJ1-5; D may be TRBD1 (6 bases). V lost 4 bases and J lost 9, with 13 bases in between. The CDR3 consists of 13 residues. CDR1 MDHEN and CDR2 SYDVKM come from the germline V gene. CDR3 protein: CASSSYLQGPQHF. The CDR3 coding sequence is TGTGCCAGCAGTTCTTACCTACAGGGGCCCCAGCATTTT.

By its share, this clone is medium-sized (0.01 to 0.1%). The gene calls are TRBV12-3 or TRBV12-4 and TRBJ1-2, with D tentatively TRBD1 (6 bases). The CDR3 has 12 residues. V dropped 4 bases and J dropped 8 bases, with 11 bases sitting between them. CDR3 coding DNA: TGTGCCAGCAGTTGGGGGGCTGAGGGCTACACCTTC. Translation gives CASSWGAEGYTF.

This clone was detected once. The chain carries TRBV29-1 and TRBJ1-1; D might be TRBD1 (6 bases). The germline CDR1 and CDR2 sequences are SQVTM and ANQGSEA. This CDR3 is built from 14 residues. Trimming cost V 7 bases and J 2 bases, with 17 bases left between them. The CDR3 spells CSAPLDSQNTEAFF. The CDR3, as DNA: TGCAGCGCCCCCCTGGACAGCCAAAACACTGAAGCTTTCTTT.

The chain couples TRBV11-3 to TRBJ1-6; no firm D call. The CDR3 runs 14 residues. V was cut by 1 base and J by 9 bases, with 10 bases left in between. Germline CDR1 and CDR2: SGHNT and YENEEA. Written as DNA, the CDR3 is TGTGCCAGCAGCTTAGGGCAGGCCGCTTCACCCCTCCACTTT. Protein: CASSLGQAASPLHF.

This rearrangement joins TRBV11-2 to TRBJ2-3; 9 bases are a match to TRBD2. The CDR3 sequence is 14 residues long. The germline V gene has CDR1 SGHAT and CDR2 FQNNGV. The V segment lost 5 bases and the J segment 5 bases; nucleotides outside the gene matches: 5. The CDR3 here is CASSHFSGGDTQYF. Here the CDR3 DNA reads TGTGCCAGCAGCCATTTTAGCGGGGGAGATACGCAGTATTTT.

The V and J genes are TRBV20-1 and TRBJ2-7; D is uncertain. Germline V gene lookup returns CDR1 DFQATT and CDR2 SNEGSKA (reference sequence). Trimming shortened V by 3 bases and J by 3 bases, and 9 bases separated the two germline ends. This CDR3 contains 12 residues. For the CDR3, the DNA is TGCAGTGCTAGTGGTCGAAGCTACGAGCAGTACTTC. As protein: CSASGRSYEQYF.

The CDR3 spells CASSPGGGPSTGELFF. The CDR3 DNA is TGTGCCAGCAGCCCCGGGGGGGGCCCTAGCACCGGGGAGCTGTTTTTT. The chain joins TRBV5-4 to TRBJ2-2; 8 bases map to TRBD2. In germline, CDR1 is SGHNT, CDR2 YYREEE (reference sequence). The CDR3 has 16 amino acids. V lost 4 bases and J lost 4; bases outside the gene matches: 9.

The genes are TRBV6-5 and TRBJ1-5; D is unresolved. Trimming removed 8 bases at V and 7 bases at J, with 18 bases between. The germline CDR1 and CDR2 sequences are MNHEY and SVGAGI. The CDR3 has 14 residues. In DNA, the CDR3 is TGTGCCAGCGGTCCGGGTACGGGGATCCAGCCCCAGCATTTT. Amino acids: CASGPGTGIQPQHF.

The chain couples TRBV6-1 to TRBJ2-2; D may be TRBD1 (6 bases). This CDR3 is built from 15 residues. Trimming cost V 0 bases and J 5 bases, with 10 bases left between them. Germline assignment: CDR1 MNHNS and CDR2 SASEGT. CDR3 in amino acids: CASSEAFRGTGELFF. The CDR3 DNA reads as TGTGCCAGCAGTGAAGCCTTCAGGGGAACCGGGGAGCTGTTTTTT.